The 32 T cell receptor beta chains in this list originate from one sample, sequenced in a study of regulatory T cells in long-lasting Graves disease (dated by TCRdb to the early 2020s). Reading the label with the study, this specimen's time point is: persistent/refractory GD, antithyroid drugs over 5 years with positive TRAb. RNA was extracted from PBMCs in TRIzol for both TCR sequencing and RNA sequencing. The protocol used for the library was multiplex PCR. Sequenced on an Illumina HiSeq 4000. CDR3 regions were amplified by Arm-PCR with iRepertoire HTBI primers to construct TCR beta libraries. TCRdb took the public reads, trimmed them with fastp at Q25, ran MiXCR for clone calling and kept in-frame beta chains. Entries are consolidated by CDR3 protein sequence, retaining the most common genes and DNA. For this sample there are around 460,000 distinct CDR3 sequences; approximately 23% appear just once. Over 10% of the sample rests with the top ten.

Sequencing used peripheral blood mononuclear cells (PBMCs), obtained when the disease was refractory, from a patient treated with antithyroid drugs. The receptors here all came from a female donor with Graves disease.

This clonotype was detected many times. Relative to the germline gene, one junction end is altered; a read error may explain this. The V and J genes are TRBV2 and TRBJ2-7; D tentatively fits TRBD1 or TRBD2 (5 bases each). This CDR3 has 14 residues. Germline assignment: CDR1 SNHLY and CDR2 FYNNEI. The DNA of the CDR3 is TGTACCAGCAGTGACGGCAGGGAAGGAGGCGAGCAGTACTTC. The encoded protein is CTSSDGREGGEQYF.

The gene calls are TRBV9 and TRBJ1-5; 8 nucleotides agree with TRBD1. Trimming at V came to 0 bases and at J to 5 bases, leaving 4 bases not matched to a gene. This CDR3 contains 15 residues. Germline-derived CDR1 and CDR2 are SGDLS and YYNGEE. Here the CDR3 reads CASSVAGTGDQPQHF. CDR3 sequence (DNA): TGTGCCAGCAGCGTAGCTGGGACAGGTGATCAGCCCCAGCATTTT.

Ten or more counts support this clonotype. The chain recombines TRBV2 with TRBJ2-5; TRBD1 aligns across 7 bases. Germline CDR1 is SNHLY and CDR2 is FYNNEI. The V segment lost 5 bases and the J segment 1 base; nucleotides outside the gene matches: 10. This CDR3 is 16 amino acids long. As DNA, the CDR3 is TGTGCCAGCAGTCTCGGTGTTGACAGGGTCCAAGAGACCCAGTACTTC. As protein: CASSLGVDRVQETQYF.

This clonotype came up a few times. This chain connects TRBV29-1 to TRBJ1-4, with 8 bases that match TRBD1. The CDR3 totals 13 residues. Germline lookup yields CDR1 SQVTM and CDR2 ANQGSEA. J lost 7 bases, V lost 4 bases, and 5 bases had no gene match. This CDR3 is CSVARTGSEKLFF. DNA for the CDR3: TGCAGCGTTGCGCGGACAGGGTCTGAAAAACTGTTTTTT. The full variable domain, with the rest looked up from reference TRBV29-1 and TRBJ1-4, is SAVISQKPSRDICQRGTSLTIQCQVDSQVTMMFWYRQQPGQSLTLIATANQGSEATYESGFVIDKFPISRPNLTFSTLTVSNMSPEDSSIYLCSVARTGSEKLFFGSGTQLSVL.

This clonotype has just one count. This chain links TRBV11-3 with TRBJ1-1; tentatively, D is TRBD1 (6 bases). The ends were cut back, 5 bases at V and 4 bases at J, with 17 bases in the middle. Germline V gene data show CDR1 as SGHNT and CDR2 as YENEEA. The CDR3 has 15 amino acids. CDR3 sequence: CASSRSAGASTEAFF. CDR3 in DNA: TGTGCCAGCAGCCGGTCGGCAGGGGCGAGCACTGAAGCTTTCTTT.

A few counts support this clonotype. The chain combines TRBV19 with TRBJ1-1; D call uncertain. The V end lost 4 bases, the J end lost 2 bases, and 20 bases lay between the germline ends. The CDR3 extends over 17 amino acids. Germline V gene data show CDR1 as LNHDA and CDR2 as SQIVND (reference sequence). CDR3 in DNA: TGTGCCAGTAGTACGAGCGTCCTGGGCCAGATCAACACTGAAGCTTTCTTT. Its translation is CASSTSVLGQINTEAFF.

This clonotype was picked up a small number of times. This chain links TRBV4-3 with TRBJ1-2; no definite D call. Germline CDR1 and CDR2: LGHNA and YSLEER. Trimming removed 0 bases from V and 7 bases from J, with 12 bases in between. The CDR3 spans 14 residues. The CDR3 region is CASSQDDRSGGYTF. CDR3 coding DNA: TGCGCCAGCAGCCAAGATGATCGTTCGGGTGGCTACACCTTC.

The J gene is TRBJ2-7, the V gene TRBV7-9, with TRBD1 matching over 9 bases. This CDR3 is 16 amino acids long. Germline V lookup: CDR1 SEHNR, CDR2 FQNEAQ (reference sequence). V shed 5 bases and J 3 bases; nucleotides not matched to a gene: 11. This CDR3 is CASSPRPGTGNYEQYF. CDR3 nucleotides: TGTGCCAGCAGCCCCCGTCCCGGGACAGGGAACTACGAGCAGTACTTC.

Points on this clonotype: Because the CDR3 is missing its conserved closing phenylalanine or tryptophan, this is likely a read error. The J gene is TRBJ1-2, the V gene TRBV7-2; 11 nucleotides agree with TRBD1. V shed 3 bases, J shed 6 bases, and the junction held 6 bases outside the gene matches. Looked up from germline, CDR1 is SGHTA and CDR2 is FQGNSA. This CDR3 has 15 amino acids. CDR3 sequence: CASSLGGTGGDGYTL. The DNA of the CDR3 is TGTGCCAGCAGCTTGGGTGGGACAGGGGGGGATGGCTACACCCTC.

This clonotype has at least ten counts. The rearrangement links TRBV30 to TRBJ1-5; D remains ambiguous. The germline gives CDR1 GTSNPN, CDR2 SVGIG (reference sequence). The CDR3 covers 14 residues. The V gene lost 4 bases and the J gene lost 2 bases, with 12 bases spanning the gap. The CDR3 loop is CAWKGKQGNQPQHF. Here the CDR3 DNA reads TGTGCCTGGAAAGGGAAGCAGGGCAATCAGCCCCAGCATTTT.

Comments on this clonotype: A much bigger clone sits one base away, suggesting this may be a read error. This chain joins TRBV2 and TRBJ1-2; D not resolved. Germline assignment: CDR1 SNHLY and CDR2 FYNNEI. The CDR3 is 12 residues long. DNA for the CDR3: TGTGCCAGCAGTCCTGAGAACTATGGCTACGCCTTC. Protein product: CASSPENYGYAF.

This clonotype appeared many times. The rearrangement links TRBV6-2 or TRBV6-3 to TRBJ1-1; no clear D. The CDR3 consists of 17 residues. V was cut by 2 bases and J by 0 bases, with 16 bases left in between. The germline V gene has CDR1 MNHEY and CDR2 SVGEGT. This chain's CDR3 is CASSYGRVGAVNTEAFF. CDR3 in DNA: TGTGCCAGCAGTTACGGCCGTGTAGGAGCGGTGAACACTGAAGCTTTCTTT.

This clonotype was seen ten or more times. The chain uses TRBV15 and TRBJ2-7; TRBD2 agrees at 7 bases. This CDR3 has 14 residues. V lost 4 bases, J lost 4 bases, and 7 bases stayed unmatched. Germline-derived CDR1 and CDR2 are LNHNV and YYDKDF (reference sequence). DNA of the CDR3: TGTGCCACCAGCACAGCTGGGGGGGGTTACGAGCAGTACTTC. This translates into CATSTAGGGYEQYF.

The table lists this clonotype with a few counts. J is TRBJ2-5 and V is TRBV3-1; D not resolved. V was pared by 3 bases and J by 2 bases, with 10 bases between. This CDR3 has 14 residues. From germline, CDR1 is LGHDT and CDR2 YNNKEL (reference sequence). The CDR3, as DNA: TGTGCCAGCAGCCAGCCGTTGGGGCAAGAGACCCAGTACTTC. This encodes CASSQPLGQETQYF.

This clonotype has only a few counts. The chain joins TRBV20-1 to TRBJ2-7; 10 positions match TRBD2. Looked up from germline, CDR1 is DFQATT and CDR2 is SNEGSKA (reference sequence). The CDR3 extends over 14 amino acids. The junction had 8 bases not matched to a gene; V was cut back by 6 bases and J by 3 bases. CDR3 region: CSAIPGTSDYEQYF. The CDR3 nucleotides read TGCAGTGCGATCCCCGGGACTAGCGACTACGAGCAGTACTTC.

In its sample, this clonotype was seen a few times. The chain links TRBV7-9 to TRBJ1-2, with 10 bases lining up with TRBD1. This CDR3 has 15 amino acids. V lost 4 bases and J lost 4; bases outside the gene matches: 6. The germline V gene has CDR1 SEHNR and CDR2 FQNEAQ (reference sequence). DNA for the CDR3: TGTGCCAGCAGCTCGGGGCGGACAGGGGGCTATGGCTACACCTTC. Translation gives CASSSGRTGGYGYTF.

Many counts were recorded for this clonotype. The chain recombines TRBV12-3 or TRBV12-4 with TRBJ2-7; no firm D call. The CDR3 runs to 14 residues. The V end was cut by 5 bases, the J end by 8 bases, with 19 bases between. The CDR3 is CASSPDQVGTKQYF. The CDR3 DNA sequence: TGTGCCAGCAGTCCGGACCAGGTGGGTACGAAGCAGTACTTC.

The V gene is TRBV5-5, the J gene TRBJ1-2; weak D call: TRBD1 (5 bases). Germline CDR1 SGHKS, CDR2 YYEKEE (reference sequence). The CDR3 loop spans 13 amino acids. Trimming took off 4 bases at V and 6 bases at J, with 13 bases between the two ends. In nucleotides, the CDR3 is TGTGCCAGCAGCCGGGGACCTGGGAATGGCTACACCTTC. Residues: CASSRGPGNGYTF.

The gene calls are TRBV12-3 or TRBV12-4 and TRBJ2-3; 7 positions match TRBD1. V dropped 8 bases and J dropped 4; count of bases not matched to a gene: 6. This CDR3 is 13 amino acids long. The DNA for the CDR3 is TGTGCCAGCGCCACCGACAGGGCAGATACGCAGTATTTT. Translating it yields CASATDRADTQYF.

V gene TRBV5-1 combines with J gene TRBJ2-7; TRBD2 aligns across 13 bases. V shed 3 bases and J 7 bases; nucleotides not matched to a gene: 10. Germline assignment: CDR1 SGHRS and CDR2 YFSETQ. This CDR3 is built from 16 residues. CDR3 sequence (DNA): TGCGCCAGCAGCTATTCTACCGGGACTAGCGGGAATGAGCAGTACTTC. Amino acids: CASSYSTGTSGNEQYF.

The chain links TRBV29-1 to TRBJ2-3; D may be TRBD1 or TRBD2 (5 bases each). Trimming left V 4 bases short and J 1 base short, with 15 bases between. Germline V gene data show CDR1 as SQVTM and CDR2 as ANQGSEA. The CDR3 loop spans 15 amino acids. The chain's CDR3 is CSVVSFRGRTDTQYF. CDR3 in DNA: TGCAGCGTTGTATCTTTTCGGGGACGCACAGATACGCAGTATTTT.

This clonotype was picked up many times. This chain joins TRBV20-1 and TRBJ1-2; the D gene is possibly TRBD1 (5 bases). V lost 0 bases and J lost 5, with 19 bases in between. Germline loops: CDR1 DFQATT, CDR2 SNEGSKA (reference sequence). The CDR3 contains 16 residues. The CDR3: CSARDPGRGHLYGYTF. The CDR3 DNA sequence: TGCAGTGCTAGAGACCCGGGACGCGGACATTTGTATGGCTACACCTTC.

This clonotype showed up just a few times. V and J are TRBV20-1 and TRBJ2-7; 7 bases are shared with TRBD2. The CDR3 extends over 16 amino acids. J gave up 3 bases and V 1 base, and 12 bases lay outside the gene matches. Germline CDR1 DFQATT, CDR2 SNEGSKA (reference sequence). CDR3 nucleotide sequence: TGCAGTGCTAGAGTCGTCTTGTCTAGCGGACACTACGAGCAGTACTTC. Protein: CSARVVLSSGHYEQYF.

This clonotype was detected only a few times. The chain links TRBV28 to TRBJ1-2; tentatively, D is TRBD1 (6 bases). The V end lost 6 bases, the J end lost 3 bases, and 14 bases lay between the germline ends. Germline lookup yields CDR1 MDHEN and CDR2 SYDVKM. The CDR3 consists of 14 residues. The CDR3 is CASSLRQDHYGYTF. CDR3 coding DNA: TGTGCCAGCAGCCTCAGACAGGACCACTATGGCTACACCTTC.

This clonotype has at least ten counts. The V and J genes are TRBV7-3 and TRBJ1-1; a weak D match, TRBD1 (6 bases). CDR3 length: 15 residues. Germline V lookup: CDR1 SGHTA, CDR2 FQGTGA. V was trimmed by 4 bases and J by 2 bases, leaving 14 bases between them. The CDR3 DNA reads TGTGCCAGCAGCTCTACAGGGTGGGAAAACACTGAAGCTTTCTTT. This codes for CASSSTGWENTEAFF.

The CDR3 DNA sequence: TGTGCCAGCAGTTTACAGGGGGTGCAGTTCTTC. It codes for CASSLQGVQFF. The gene calls are TRBV28 and TRBJ2-1; 7 positions agree with TRBD1. The trim removed 2 bases at V and 12 bases at J, leaving 1 base unmatched. CDR3 length: 11 amino acids. Germline V CDR1 and CDR2: MDHEN, SYDVKM.

This chain links TRBV9 with TRBJ2-7; D gene uncertain. Germline assignment: CDR1 SGDLS and CDR2 YYNGEE. V was cut by 4 bases and J by 0 bases, with 17 bases left in between. The CDR3 spans 16 residues. The CDR3, as DNA: TGTGCCAGCAGCCCCAGCGACATCGAGTACTCCTACGAGCAGTACTTC. This encodes CASSPSDIEYSYEQYF.

The chain uses TRBV27 and TRBJ1-5; weak D call: TRBD1 (6 bases). V lost 2 bases to trimming and J lost 7 bases, with 12 bases between them. Germline V gene data show CDR1 as MNHEY and CDR2 as SMNVEV (reference sequence). CDR3 length: 14 amino acids. CDR3 bases: TGTGCCAGCAGTTTACTTGGGGGCAGCCAGCCCCAGCATTTT. Its translation: CASSLLGGSQPQHF.

This clonotype was observed a few times. J is TRBJ1-2 and V is TRBV6-1; D gene uncertain. V was clipped by 0 bases and J by 9 bases, with 17 bases between them. The CDR3 is 15 residues long. CDR1 MNHNS and CDR2 SASEGT come from the germline V gene. Here the CDR3 DNA reads TGTGCCAGCAGTGAAGCGAGTCAGAGTCCTGGGAGCTACACCTTC. Translation: CASSEASQSPGSYTF.

On this clonotype: Just one base apart from a much larger clone, this may be a read error. The V and J genes are TRBV29-1 and TRBJ1-1; a weak D match, TRBD1 (5 bases). The CDR3 is 14 amino acids. Germline-derived CDR1 and CDR2 are SQVTM and ANQGSEA. CDR3 bases: TGCAGCGTTGAAGGGCGGCGGGGCCGGACTGGAGCTTTCTTT. Protein product: CSVEGRRGRTGAFF. The whole variable domain, remainder taken from reference TRBV29-1 and TRBJ1-1, is SAVISQKPSRDICQRGTSLTIQCQVDSQVTMMFWYRQQPGQSLTLIATANQGSEATYESGFVIDKFPISRPNLTFSTLTVSNMSPEDSSIYLCSVEGRRGRTGAFFGQGTRLTVV.

At least ten counts were recorded for this clonotype. The chain recombines TRBV6-1 with TRBJ2-5, with D unresolved. Trimming left V 6 bases short and J 5 bases short, with 37 bases between. The V gene's germline CDR1 is MNHNS and CDR2 SASEGT. The CDR3 contains 21 residues. This chain's CDR3 is CASSKRARLIMVTCTPETQYF. The CDR3 region has the DNA TGTGCCAGCAGCAAGAGAGCCAGACTCATCATGGTGACGTGTACGCCGGAGACCCAGTACTTC.

This clonotype was counted many times. The chain carries TRBV20-1 and TRBJ1-4; TRBD1 might be the D (5 bases). CDR3 size: 13 residues. From germline, CDR1 is DFQATT and CDR2 SNEGSKA (reference sequence). Trimming removed 4 bases at V and 0 bases at J, with 6 bases between. This CDR3 reads CSAIRATNEKLFF. The CDR3, as DNA: TGCAGTGCTATCAGGGCAACTAATGAAAAACTGTTTTTT.